The 29 T cell receptor beta chains below come from one sample, sequenced in a study of regulatory T cells in long-lasting Graves disease. Documented time point: newly diagnosed GD, antithyroid drugs for less than 3 months. There was RNA extracted from PBMCs, and the TCR library was made from it. In building TCR beta libraries, iRepertoire HTBI primers were used together with Arm-PCR of CDR3 regions. Via MiXCR, TCRdb re-called the multiplex PCR reads, giving one row per CDR3 protein. Here the sample spans approximately 350,000 distinct CDR3 sequences, approximately 12% being singletons. These records were also assigned to another study, of T cells in Graves' hyperthyroidism and ophthalmopathy.

The specimen comprised peripheral blood mononuclear cells (PBMCs), sampled at new diagnosis, from a patient treated with antithyroid drugs. These receptors came from a woman under 30 with Graves disease.

This clonotype has a handful of counts. This chain connects TRBV5-1 to TRBJ2-6; the D is unclear. CDR1 and CDR2 from the germline V gene are SGHRS and YFSETQ. Trimming took off 0 bases at V and 4 bases at J, with 5 bases between the two ends. The CDR3 has 14 amino acids. The CDR3 DNA reads as TGCGCCAGCAGCTTGGGACGGGGGGCCAACGTCCTGACTTTC. It yields the protein CASSLGRGANVLTF. The entire variable domain, with the rest obtained from reference TRBV5-1 and TRBJ2-6, is as follows: KAGVTQTPRYLIKTRGQQVTLSCSPISGHRSVSWYQQTPGQGLQFLFEYFSETQRNKGNFPGRFSGRQFSNSRSEMNVSTLELGDSALYLCASSLGRGANVLTFGAGSRLTVL.

This chain joins TRBV10-2 and TRBJ2-5, with D unclear. The germline V gene has CDR1 WSHSY and CDR2 SAAADI. V lost 5 bases and J lost 5, with 18 bases in between. This CDR3 has 15 amino acids. CDR3 residues: CASSPGLPVRETQYF. The CDR3 nucleotides are TGCGCCAGCAGTCCGGGCCTCCCTGTTCGGGAGACCCAGTACTTC.

This clonotype was counted many times. The chain employs TRBV7-9 and TRBJ2-5; D unresolved. Per germline, CDR1 SEHNR and CDR2 FQNEAQ (reference sequence). This CDR3 region has 13 residues. The V end lost 5 bases, the J end lost 5 bases, and 12 bases lay between the germline ends. The CDR3 here is CASSKTSFETQYF. The CDR3 DNA is TGTGCCAGCAGCAAAACCAGCTTCGAGACCCAGTACTTC.

This clonotype was found many times. The rearrangement joins TRBV20-1 to TRBJ2-1; D unclear. Germline loops: CDR1 DFQATT, CDR2 SNEGSKA (reference sequence). Trimming removed 6 bases from V and 0 bases from J, with 15 bases in between. The CDR3 is made up of 15 amino acids. The chain's CDR3 is CSAHYFGVSYNEQFF. The CDR3 nucleotides read TGCAGTGCCCACTACTTTGGAGTCTCCTACAATGAGCAGTTCTTC.

This clonotype has just a few counts. The genes are TRBV27 and TRBJ2-2, with a weak D call TRBD2 (5 bases). The CDR3 totals 15 residues. Trimming removed 4 bases at V and 4 bases at J, with 13 bases between. The germline CDR1 and CDR2 sequences are MNHEY and SMNVEV (reference sequence). The CDR3 DNA follows: TGTGCCAGCAGTTGGGATCTGGCGGGCACCGGGGAGCTGTTTTTT. Translated: CASSWDLAGTGELFF.

This sequence joins TRBV28 and TRBJ2-7; 8 positions agree with TRBD1. Germline CDR1 reads MDHEN; CDR2 reads SYDVKM. CDR3 length: 14 amino acids. J gave up 2 bases and V 6 bases, and 6 bases lay outside the gene matches. The CDR3 bases are TGTGCCAGCAGCAAGTTGACAGGGGCCTACGAGCAGTACTTC. Translation: CASSKLTGAYEQYF.

This clonotype appeared many times. This chain joins TRBV13 and TRBJ1-2; D gene uncertain. The CDR3 sequence is 16 residues long. Trimming left V 0 bases short and J 5 bases short, with 16 bases between. Looked up from germline, CDR1 is PRHDT and CDR2 is FYEKMQ (reference sequence). In DNA form, the CDR3 reads TGTGCCAGCAGCTTAGGCCTAGAAGGTCAACAGTATGGCTACACCTTC. Translating it yields CASSLGLEGQQYGYTF.

This clonotype was observed many times. The CDR3 nucleotides are TGTGCCAGCAGTTTACCGCGGGAGGGCCTTTCATACGAGCAGTACTTC. This encodes CASSLPREGLSYEQYF. This chain uses TRBV28 with TRBJ2-7; 9 nucleotides align to TRBD2. CDR3 length: 16 residues. Germline V gene lookup returns CDR1 MDHEN and CDR2 SYDVKM. With V trimmed by 2 bases and J by 4 bases, 9 bases remained unmatched. The complete variable domain, with remaining parts taken from reference TRBV28 and TRBJ2-7, reads DVKVTQSSRYLVKRTGEKVFLECVQDMDHENMFWYRQDPGLGLRLIYFSYDVKMKEKGDIPEGYSVSREKKERFSLILESASTNQTSMYLCASSLPREGLSYEQYFGPGTRLTVT.

V usage is TRBV19 and J usage is TRBJ2-6, with D tentatively TRBD2 (5 bases). Germline loops: CDR1 LNHDA, CDR2 SQIVND (reference sequence). This CDR3 has 14 amino acids. V lost 11 bases and J 0 bases, leaving 11 bases between the germline ends. The CDR3 DNA follows: TGTGCCCCACGGGGAAGCTCTGGGGCCAACGTCCTGACTTTC. Its translation is CAPRGSSGANVLTF.

This clonotype was recorded a few times. The V gene is TRBV5-1, the J gene TRBJ1-5, with unresolved D. The germline gives CDR1 SGHRS, CDR2 YFSETQ. The germline V and J ends were trimmed by 0 bases and 4 bases, with 8 bases remaining between them. The CDR3 runs to 14 residues. Here the CDR3 reads CASSLDPLNQPQHF. The DNA of the CDR3 is TGCGCCAGCAGCTTGGACCCGTTAAATCAGCCCCAGCATTTT.

In its sample, this clonotype was seen many times. The rearrangement joins TRBV15 to TRBJ2-2, with TRBD2 identical over 13 bases. Looked up from germline, CDR1 is LNHNV and CDR2 is YYDKDF (reference sequence). The CDR3 sequence is 18 residues long. The J segment lost 3 bases and the V segment lost 2 bases, leaving 6 bases of the junction unmatched. CDR3 DNA sequence: TGTGCCACCAGCAGACCGACTAGCGGGAGGTTGGACACCGGGGAGCTGTTTTTT. It is translated as CATSRPTSGRLDTGELFF.

This clonotype was seen many times. This chain uses TRBV2 with TRBJ1-5; maybe TRBD1 (6 bases). CDR3 length: 15 amino acids. CDR1 SNHLY and CDR2 FYNNEI come from the germline V gene. V was shortened by 4 bases and J by 1 base, with 11 bases between the two germline ends. This CDR3 is CASSVRTDSNQPQHF. CDR3 in DNA: TGTGCCAGCAGTGTTCGGACAGACAGCAATCAGCCCCAGCATTTT.

This clonotype occurred a few times. This may be a read error, as it is one base from a much larger clone. The chain carries TRBV7-8 and TRBJ1-4; maybe TRBD1 (5 bases). From germline, CDR1 is SGHVS and CDR2 FQNEAQ. This CDR3 comprises 14 residues. The CDR3 DNA follows: TGTGCCAGCAGCTTACGGGATAGGGGTGAAAAACCGTTTTTT. Translated: CASSLRDRGEKPFF. Combining the CDR3 with reference TRBV7-8 and TRBJ1-4 gives the whole variable domain GAGVSQSPRYKVAKRGQDVALRCDPISGHVSLFWYQQALGQGPEFLTYFQNEAQLDKSGLPSDRFFAERPEGSVSTLKIQRTQQEDSAVYLCASSLRDRGEKPFFGSGTQLSVL.

This chain connects TRBV7-9 to TRBJ1-2; D is ambiguous. Germline V gene data show CDR1 as SEHNR and CDR2 as FQNEAQ (reference sequence). Between the trimmed V and J ends, which lost 5 bases and 4 bases, there was a span of 17 bases. The CDR3 sequence is 15 residues long. CDR3 loop: CASSPRGPRSYGYTF. The CDR3 DNA follows: TGTGCCAGCAGCCCCCGTGGACCCCGGAGCTATGGCTACACCTTC.

This clonotype was found many times. The rearrangement joins TRBV11-2 to TRBJ1-2, with TRBD1 matching over 10 bases. Trimming removed 4 bases from V and 5 bases from J; junction bases left unmatched: 7. The germline V gene has CDR1 SGHAT and CDR2 FQNNGV. The CDR3 runs to 15 residues. The CDR3 protein is CASSWGQGMHYGYTF. The CDR3 DNA is TGTGCCAGCAGCTGGGGACAGGGGATGCATTATGGCTACACCTTC.

There are a few counts of this clonotype. This chain uses TRBV12-3 or TRBV12-4 with TRBJ2-1, with no clear D. The V and J ends lost 6 bases and 7 bases respectively, with 16 bases between them. The CDR3 runs to 14 residues. As DNA, the CDR3 is TGTGCCAGCAGCCCACGGCGCCTAGGAAATGAGCAGTTCTTC. Protein: CASSPRRLGNEQFF.

This clonotype was seen at least ten times. V is TRBV12-3 or TRBV12-4 and J is TRBJ1-5; TRBD1 agrees at 8 bases. V was clipped by 3 bases and J by 0 bases; unmatched bases: 13. The CDR3 spans 19 residues. Here the CDR3 DNA reads TGTGCCAGCAGTTTTCTCCGGGACAGGCTGCGATATAGCAATCAGCCCCAGCATTTT. This codes for CASSFLRDRLRYSNQPQHF.

This clonotype was observed at least ten times. The chain employs TRBV5-1 and TRBJ1-1; unclear D gene. Deletions cut 0 bases from V and 1 base from J, with 7 bases between. The CDR3 has 14 amino acids. Germline V gene lookup returns CDR1 SGHRS and CDR2 YFSETQ. This CDR3 reads CASSLVQRNTEAFF. The CDR3 region has the DNA TGCGCCAGCAGCTTGGTCCAAAGGAACACTGAAGCTTTCTTT.

The chain recombines TRBV20-1 with TRBJ2-3; the match to TRBD1 covers 8 bases. The germline V gene encodes CDR1 DFQATT and CDR2 SNEGSKA (reference sequence). The trim removed 4 bases at V and 6 bases at J, leaving 15 bases unmatched. This CDR3 is 16 amino acids long. The CDR3 DNA follows: TGCAGTGCTAAGGTGGCGAGGACAGGGCTCAGGGATACGCAGTATTTT. Protein: CSAKVARTGLRDTQYF.

This clonotype was detected many times. This chain links TRBV30 with TRBJ1-5; D not certain. The germline CDR1 and CDR2 sequences are GTSNPN and SVGIG (reference sequence). The CDR3 runs 14 residues. Trimming pared 2 bases from V and 1 base from J, leaving 9 bases between. The CDR3 nucleotides read TGTGCCTGGAGTTCGATGGGGAGCAATCAGCCCCAGCATTTT. Translated, it gives CAWSSMGSNQPQHF. The entire variable domain, with the rest obtained from reference TRBV30 and TRBJ1-5, is as follows: SQTIHQWPATLVQPVGSPLSLECTVEGTSNPNLYWYRQAAGRGLQLLFYSVGIGQISSEVPQNLSASRPQDRQFILSSKKLLLSDSGFYLCAWSSMGSNQPQHFGDGTRLSIL.

This clonotype was observed a handful of times. V and J are TRBV24-1 and TRBJ2-1, with TRBD1 matching over 10 bases. This CDR3 is built from 16 residues. Germline trimming cut 4 bases from V and 2 bases from J; bases unmatched to any gene: 4. Germline V lookup: CDR1 KGHDR, CDR2 SFDVKD. The CDR3 region is CATSDSGTGAYNEQFF. The CDR3 nucleotides read TGTGCCACCAGTGACTCCGGGACAGGGGCCTACAATGAGCAGTTCTTC.

This clonotype appeared many times. The chain is built from TRBV9 and TRBJ1-1, with D tentatively TRBD1 (6 bases). Per the germline V gene, CDR1 is SGDLS and CDR2 is YYNGEE. Trimming shortened V by 0 bases and J by 8 bases, and 17 bases separated the two germline ends. The CDR3 contains 15 residues. The CDR3 DNA reads as TGTGCCAGCAGCGTAGAGGGGCAGGGGATAATGGAAGCTTTCTTT. Translated, it gives CASSVEGQGIMEAFF. Looking up the rest from reference TRBV9 and TRBJ1-1 gives the full variable domain: DSGVTQTPKHLITATGQRVTLRCSPRSGDLSVYWYQQSLDQGLQFLIQYYNGEERAKGNILERFSAQQFPDLHSELNLSSLELGDSALYFCASSVEGQGIMEAFFGQGTRLTVV.

This clonotype was counted at least ten times. V is TRBV6-1 and J is TRBJ2-1; D is undetermined. The germline V and J ends were trimmed by 5 bases and 11 bases, with 22 bases remaining between them. The CDR3 extends over 15 amino acids. Germline V gives CDR1 MNHNS, CDR2 SASEGT. DNA of the CDR3: TGTGCCAGCAGTCCCTCAACCCGCGCCTCAGCCCAGCAGTTCTTC. Its protein is CASSPSTRASAQQFF.

The chain uses TRBV5-1 and TRBJ2-1; D remains unclear. Germline loops: CDR1 SGHRS, CDR2 YFSETQ. The CDR3 is 12 amino acids. V was cut by 10 bases and J by 5 bases, with 13 bases left in between. The CDR3 DNA follows: TGCGCCGGCAACTCCCCACACAATGAGCAGTTCTTC. Encoded protein: CAGNSPHNEQFF.

This clonotype was detected many times. V is TRBV11-2 and J is TRBJ2-2, with D maybe TRBD2 (6 bases). Trimming left V 2 bases short and J 0 bases short, with 16 bases between. The CDR3 has 18 amino acids. Germline lookup yields CDR1 SGHAT and CDR2 FQNNGV. CDR3 in DNA: TGTGCCAGCAGCTTATCCGTCTTTGGGACTCCGAACACCGGGGAGCTGTTTTTT. Protein: CASSLSVFGTPNTGELFF.

This clonotype was seen repeatedly, ten times or more. The V and J genes are TRBV5-5 and TRBJ1-5; D is undetermined. The CDR3 spans 14 residues. Trimming left V 0 bases short and J 7 bases short, with 11 bases between. The germline V gene encodes CDR1 SGHKS and CDR2 YYEKEE (reference sequence). The CDR3 reads CASSLGGSVQPQHF. DNA of the CDR3: TGTGCCAGCAGCTTGGGGGGTAGTGTACAGCCCCAGCATTTT.

The table lists this clonotype with many counts. This chain links TRBV11-1 with TRBJ2-7, with D tentatively TRBD1 or TRBD2 (5 bases each). CDR3 length: 16 residues. V lost 4 bases, J lost 1 base, and 17 bases lay in between. Germline values: CDR1 SGHAT, CDR2 FQDESV (reference sequence). Here the CDR3 reads CASSSGWVGASYEQYF. The DNA of the CDR3 is TGTGCCAGCAGCTCGGGGTGGGTCGGGGCGTCCTACGAGCAGTACTTC.

The table lists this clonotype with many counts. The chain carries TRBV7-3 and TRBJ2-3; D may be TRBD1 or TRBD2 (5 bases each). From germline, CDR1 is SGHTA and CDR2 FQGTGA. The length of the CDR3 is 17 residues. V was cut by 1 base and J by 6 bases, with 20 bases left in between. In DNA, the CDR3 is TGTGCCAGCAGCTTAATTCGGGGCACCATAAGCGGTGATACGCAGTATTTT. Translated, it gives CASSLIRGTISGDTQYF.

A few counts support this clonotype. The V gene is TRBV7-9, the J gene TRBJ1-2; D is uncertain. Germline lookup yields CDR1 SEHNR and CDR2 FQNEAQ (reference sequence). V was pared by 2 bases and J by 0 bases, with 13 bases between. The CDR3 loop spans 16 amino acids. This CDR3 is CASSLLGGSPNYGYTF. In DNA form, the CDR3 reads TGTGCCAGCAGCTTATTAGGCGGATCGCCTAACTATGGCTACACCTTC.